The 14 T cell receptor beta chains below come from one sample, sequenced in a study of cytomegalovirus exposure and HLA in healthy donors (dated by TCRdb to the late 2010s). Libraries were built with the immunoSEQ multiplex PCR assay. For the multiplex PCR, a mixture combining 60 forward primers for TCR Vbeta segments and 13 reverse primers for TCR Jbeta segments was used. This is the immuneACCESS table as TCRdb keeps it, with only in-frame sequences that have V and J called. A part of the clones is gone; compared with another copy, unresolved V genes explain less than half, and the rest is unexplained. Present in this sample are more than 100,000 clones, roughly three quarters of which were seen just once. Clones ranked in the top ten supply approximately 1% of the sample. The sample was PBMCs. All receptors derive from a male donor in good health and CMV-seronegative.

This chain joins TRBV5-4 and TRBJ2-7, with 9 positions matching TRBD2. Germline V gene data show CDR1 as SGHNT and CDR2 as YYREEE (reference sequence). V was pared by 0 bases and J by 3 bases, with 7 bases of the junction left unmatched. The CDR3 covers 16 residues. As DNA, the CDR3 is TGTGCCAGCAGCTTGGCGACTAGCGGCGATCTCTACGAGCAGTACTTC. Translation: CASSLATSGDLYEQYF.

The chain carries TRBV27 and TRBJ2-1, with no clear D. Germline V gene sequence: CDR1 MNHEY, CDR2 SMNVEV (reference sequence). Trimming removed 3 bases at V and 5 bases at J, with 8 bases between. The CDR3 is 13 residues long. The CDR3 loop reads CASSFDWHNEQFF. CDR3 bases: TGTGCCAGCAGTTTCGATTGGCACAATGAGCAGTTCTTC.

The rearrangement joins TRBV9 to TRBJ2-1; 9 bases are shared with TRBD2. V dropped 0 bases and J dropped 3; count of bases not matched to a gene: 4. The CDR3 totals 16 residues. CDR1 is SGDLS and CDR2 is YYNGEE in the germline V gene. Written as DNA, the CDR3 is TGTGCCAGCAGCGTAGTCCCAGCGGGGGGCTACAATGAGCAGTTCTTC. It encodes CASSVVPAGGYNEQFF.

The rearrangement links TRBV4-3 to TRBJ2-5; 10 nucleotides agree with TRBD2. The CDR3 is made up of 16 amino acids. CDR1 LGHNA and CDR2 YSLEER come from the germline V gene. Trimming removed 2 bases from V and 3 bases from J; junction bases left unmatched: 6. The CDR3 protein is CASSQLLAGEEETQYF. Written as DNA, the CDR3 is TGCGCCAGCAGCCAACTTCTAGCGGGGGAAGAAGAGACCCAGTACTTC.

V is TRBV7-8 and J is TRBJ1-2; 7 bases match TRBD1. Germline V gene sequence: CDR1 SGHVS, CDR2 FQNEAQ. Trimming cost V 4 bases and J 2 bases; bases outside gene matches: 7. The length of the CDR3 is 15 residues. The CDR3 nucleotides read TGTGCCAGCAGCTCGTCGACAGGGAGGAACTATGGCTACACCTTC. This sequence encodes CASSSSTGRNYGYTF.

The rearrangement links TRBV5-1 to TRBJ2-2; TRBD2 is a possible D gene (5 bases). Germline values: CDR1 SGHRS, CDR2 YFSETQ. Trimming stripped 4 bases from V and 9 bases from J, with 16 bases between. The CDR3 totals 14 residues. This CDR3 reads CASSAGGSRRELFF. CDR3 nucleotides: TGCGCCAGCAGCGCGGGTGGGAGTCGGCGGGAGCTGTTTTTT.

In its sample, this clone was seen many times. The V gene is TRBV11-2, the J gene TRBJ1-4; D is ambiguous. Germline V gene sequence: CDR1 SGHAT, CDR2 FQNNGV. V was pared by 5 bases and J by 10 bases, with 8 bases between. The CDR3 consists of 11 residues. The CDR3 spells CASSQGGKLFF. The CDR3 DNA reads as TGTGCCAGCAGCCAAGGAGGAAAACTGTTTTTT.

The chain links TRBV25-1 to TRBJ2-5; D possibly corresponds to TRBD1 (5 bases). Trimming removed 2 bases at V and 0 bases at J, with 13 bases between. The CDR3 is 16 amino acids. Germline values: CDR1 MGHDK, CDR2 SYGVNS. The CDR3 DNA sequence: TGTGCCAGCAGTGAAGAAAGGGGCTCCAACCAAGAGACCCAGTACTTC. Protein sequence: CASSEERGSNQETQYF. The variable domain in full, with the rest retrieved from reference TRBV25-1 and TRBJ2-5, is EADIYQTPRYLVIGTGKKITLECSQTMGHDKMYWYQQDPGMELHLIHYSYGVNSTEKGDLSSESTVSRIRTEHFPLTLESARPSHTSQYLCASSEERGSNQETQYFGPGTRLLVL.

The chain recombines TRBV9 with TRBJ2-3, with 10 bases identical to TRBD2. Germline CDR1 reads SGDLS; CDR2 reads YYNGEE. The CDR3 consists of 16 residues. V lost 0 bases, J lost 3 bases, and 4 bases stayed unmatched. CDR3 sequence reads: CASSVGQLAGTDTQYF. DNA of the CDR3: TGTGCCAGCAGCGTAGGGCAACTAGCGGGGACAGATACGCAGTATTTT.

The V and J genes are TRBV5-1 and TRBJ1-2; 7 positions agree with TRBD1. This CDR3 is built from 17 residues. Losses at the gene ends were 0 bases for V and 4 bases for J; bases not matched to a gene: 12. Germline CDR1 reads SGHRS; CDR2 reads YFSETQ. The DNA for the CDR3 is TGCGCCAGCAGCTTGGCAGGGACAGCCCCCCTGAGCTATGGCTACACCTTC. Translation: CASSLAGTAPLSYGYTF.

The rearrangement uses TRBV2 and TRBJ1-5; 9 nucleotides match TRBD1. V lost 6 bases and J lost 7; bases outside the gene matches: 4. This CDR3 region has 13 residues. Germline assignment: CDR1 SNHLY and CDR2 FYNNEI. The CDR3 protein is CASRTGGGQPQHF. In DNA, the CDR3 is TGTGCCAGCAGGACAGGGGGAGGGCAGCCCCAGCATTTT.

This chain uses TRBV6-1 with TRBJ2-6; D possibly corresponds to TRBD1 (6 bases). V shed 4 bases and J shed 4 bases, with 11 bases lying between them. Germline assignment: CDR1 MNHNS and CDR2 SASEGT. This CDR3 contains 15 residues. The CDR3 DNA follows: TGTGCCAGCAGTGTACAGGGTTCAGGGGCCAACGTCCTGACTTTC. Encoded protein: CASSVQGSGANVLTF.

DNA of the CDR3: TGTGCCAGTAGGCTTACAGGGGCTAGCAATCAGCCCCAGCATTTT. It encodes CASRLTGASNQPQHF. The gene calls are TRBV19 and TRBJ1-5, with 7 bases lining up with TRBD1. The CDR3 contains 15 residues. Germline V gene lookup returns CDR1 LNHDA and CDR2 SQIVND (reference sequence). Trimming cost V 6 bases and J 0 bases; bases outside gene matches: 5.

DNA for the CDR3: TGTGCCAGTAGTCCACAGCGGACAGGCAATCAGCCCCAGCATTTT. This gives the protein CASSPQRTGNQPQHF. The rearrangement uses TRBV19 and TRBJ1-5, with D maybe TRBD1 (6 bases). CDR1 and CDR2 (germline): LNHDA, SQIVND (reference sequence). V was trimmed by 5 bases and J by 2 bases, leaving 13 bases between them. CDR3 length: 15 amino acids.